This T cell receptor (beta chain) was identified in a study of blood T cell repertoires in COVID-19. In the study overall: The study drew acute and convalescent COVID-19 samples from the United States, Italy and Spain. T cells, B-cell-depleted T cells, or PBMCs supplied cDNA or gDNA.

Original handling: Researchers report that nucleated cell counts were estimated from reference gene primer amplification. TCRdb's copy holds only in-frame clones and misses some; the assay was immunoSEQ multiplex PCR. D and trimming were read from the DNA, whereas the V and J calls and clone size are those reported in that table. This sample has under 250,000 clones; about nine tenths occur once, and the top ten carry less than 3%. Per germline, CDR1 LNHDA and CDR2 SQIVND (reference sequence). The V end was cut by 11 bases, the J end by 1 base, with 14 bases between. CDR3 length: 13 residues. This chain uses TRBV19 with TRBJ1-1, with TRBD1 as a possible D gene (6 bases). The sequence derives from a woman aged 55-70 years with acute or convalescent COVID-19. The sample taken for sequencing was peripheral blood. DNA for the CDR3: TGTGCCTCGTCTCGACAGGCGAACACTGAAGCTTTCTTT. Protein product: CASSRQANTEAFF.